This T cell receptor (beta chain) was sequenced for a study of human T cells and chemical hapten exposure. The sample holds a few counts of this clonotype. Its antigen is as yet unknown. General study findings and limits: The formation of large CDR3 similarity clusters by expanded TCRs significantly exceeded that of controls.

MiXCR, applied by TCRdb to the RACE reads, yields one record per CDR3 protein. Here the sample spans around 360,000 distinct CDR3 sequences, roughly 6.3% being singletons. Germline trimming cut 5 bases from V and 1 base from J; bases unmatched to any gene: 15. Germline-derived CDR1 and CDR2 are DFQATT and SNEGSKA (reference sequence). This CDR3 contains 17 residues. Specified time point: patch test 2, 6 weeks after DPC sensitization. Indicated treatment: therapeutic diphenylcyclopropenone sensitization with weekly scalp DPC. The sequences come from whole blood, collected in connection with sensitization to the hapten diphenylcyclopropenone (DPC). The TCR was taken from a young woman with alopecia areata. Some clones in this sample may be carry-over from other donors' samples. The rearrangement uses TRBV20-1 and TRBJ2-5; 8 bases match TRBD1. The CDR3 here is CSAPPSSGQGLQETQYF. In nucleotides, the CDR3 is TGCAGTGCTCCTCCCTCGAGCGGACAGGGACTCCAAGAGACCCAGTACTTC.